Below are 4 T cell receptor beta chains sequenced from a single sample in a study of graft-versus-host responses after intestinal transplantation. Clones were sequenced by immunoSEQ multiplex PCR, and TCRdb holds only the in-frame ones, with some missing. The profile shows 30,000 to 40,000 clones, over 80% of them singletons. The source was PBMCs, collected roughly 1,000 days after transplant. The source is a human patient who received an intestinal transplant, so some T cells may come from the graft donor.

The rearrangement joins TRBV11-2 to TRBJ2-3; tentative D call: TRBD1 (6 bases). V dropped 7 bases and J dropped 5 bases, with 13 bases sitting between them. Germline values: CDR1 SGHAT, CDR2 FQNNGV. CDR3 length: 13 residues. The chain's CDR3 is CASKKRQVDTQYF. The DNA for the CDR3 is TGTGCCAGCAAAAAAAGACAGGTAGATACGCAGTATTTT. Supplemented by reference TRBV11-2 and TRBJ2-3, the full variable domain reads EAGVAQSPRYKIIEKRQSVAFWCNPISGHATLYWYQQILGQGPKLLIQFQNNGVVDDSQLPKDRFSAERLKGVDSTLKIQPAKLEDSAVYLCASKKRQVDTQYFGPGTRLTVL.

The rearrangement links TRBV2 to TRBJ1-2; D gene unclear. Between the trimmed V and J ends, which lost 8 bases and 0 bases, there was a span of 7 bases. Germline loops: CDR1 SNHLY, CDR2 FYNNEI. The CDR3 totals 12 residues. The CDR3 DNA sequence: TGTGCCAGCCGTCTATCTAACTATGGCTACACCTTC. It codes for CASRLSNYGYTF.

The V gene is TRBV6-6, the J gene TRBJ1-4, with TRBD1 identical over 11 bases. Germline V lookup: CDR1 MNHNY, CDR2 SVGAGI (reference sequence). Trimming cost V 2 bases and J 10 bases; bases outside gene matches: 3. The CDR3 sequence is 14 residues long. CDR3 nucleotides: TGTGCCAGCAGTTACGGACAGGGGGCTGGAAAACTGTTTTTT. Translating gives CASSYGQGAGKLFF.

V gene TRBV10-3 combines with J gene TRBJ2-2, with a tentative D call TRBD2 (5 bases). CDR1 is ENHRY, CDR2 SYGVKD, per germline. V dropped 2 bases and J dropped 2 bases, with 9 bases sitting between them. CDR3 size: 15 residues. The CDR3, as DNA: TGTGCCATCAGTGAGCACCGGGGTAACACCGGGGAGCTGTTTTTT. Translation: CAISEHRGNTGELFF.